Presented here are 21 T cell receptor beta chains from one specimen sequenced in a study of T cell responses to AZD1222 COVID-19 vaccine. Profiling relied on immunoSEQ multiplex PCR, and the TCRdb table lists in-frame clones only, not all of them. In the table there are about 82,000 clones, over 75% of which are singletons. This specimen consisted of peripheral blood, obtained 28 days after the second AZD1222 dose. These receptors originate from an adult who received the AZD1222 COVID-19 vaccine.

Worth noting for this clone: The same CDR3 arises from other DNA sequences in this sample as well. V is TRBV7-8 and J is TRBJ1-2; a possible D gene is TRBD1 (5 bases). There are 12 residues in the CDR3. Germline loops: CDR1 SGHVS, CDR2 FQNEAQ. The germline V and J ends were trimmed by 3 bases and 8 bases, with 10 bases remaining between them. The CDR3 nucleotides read TGTGCCAGCAGCTTTTCAGGGAGCGGCTACACCTTC. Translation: CASSFSGSGYTF.

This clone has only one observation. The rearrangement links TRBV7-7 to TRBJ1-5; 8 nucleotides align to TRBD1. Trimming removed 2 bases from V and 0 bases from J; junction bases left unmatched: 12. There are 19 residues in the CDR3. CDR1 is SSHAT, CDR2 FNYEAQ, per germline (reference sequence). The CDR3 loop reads CASSLSDREDGNSNQPQHF. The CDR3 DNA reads TGTGCCAGCAGCTTATCGGACAGGGAGGATGGAAATAGCAATCAGCCCCAGCATTTT.

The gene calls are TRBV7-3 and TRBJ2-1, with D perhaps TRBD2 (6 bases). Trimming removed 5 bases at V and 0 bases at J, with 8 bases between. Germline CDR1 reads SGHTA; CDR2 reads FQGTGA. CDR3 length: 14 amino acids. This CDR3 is CASSPGSSYNEQFF. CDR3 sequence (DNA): TGTGCCAGCAGCCCCGGGAGCTCCTACAATGAGCAGTTCTTC.

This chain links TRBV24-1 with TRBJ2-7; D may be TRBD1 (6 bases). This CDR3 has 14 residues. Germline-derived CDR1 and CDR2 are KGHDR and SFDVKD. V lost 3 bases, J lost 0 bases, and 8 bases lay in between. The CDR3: CATSDARGSYEQYF. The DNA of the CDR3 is TGTGCCACCAGTGATGCCAGGGGCTCCTACGAGCAGTACTTC.

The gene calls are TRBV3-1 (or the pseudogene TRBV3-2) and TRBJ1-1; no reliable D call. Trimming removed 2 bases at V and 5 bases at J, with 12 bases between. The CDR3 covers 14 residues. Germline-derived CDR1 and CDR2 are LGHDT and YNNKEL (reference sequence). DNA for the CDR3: TGTGCCAGCAGCCAATCGAGCATCCAAACTGAAGCTTTCTTT. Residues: CASSQSSIQTEAFF.

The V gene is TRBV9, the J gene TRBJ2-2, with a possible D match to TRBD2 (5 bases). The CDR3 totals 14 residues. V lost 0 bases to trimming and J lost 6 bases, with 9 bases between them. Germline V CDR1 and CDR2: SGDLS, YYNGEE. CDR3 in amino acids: CASSVDVEAGELFF. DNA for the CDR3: TGTGCCAGCAGCGTAGACGTGGAGGCCGGGGAGCTGTTTTTT.

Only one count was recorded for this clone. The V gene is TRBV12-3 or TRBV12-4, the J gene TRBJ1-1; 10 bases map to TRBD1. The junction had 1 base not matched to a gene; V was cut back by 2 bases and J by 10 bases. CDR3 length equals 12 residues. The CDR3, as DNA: TGTGCCAGCAGTTTACGGGACAGGGGAGCTTTCTTT. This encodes CASSLRDRGAFF.

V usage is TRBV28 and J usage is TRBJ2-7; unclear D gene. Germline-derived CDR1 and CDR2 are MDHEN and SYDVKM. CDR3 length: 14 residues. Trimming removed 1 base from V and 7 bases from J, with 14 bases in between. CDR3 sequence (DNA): TGTGCCAGCAGTTTATTGTCGCGGACCGGAGAGCAGTACTTC. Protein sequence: CASSLLSRTGEQYF.

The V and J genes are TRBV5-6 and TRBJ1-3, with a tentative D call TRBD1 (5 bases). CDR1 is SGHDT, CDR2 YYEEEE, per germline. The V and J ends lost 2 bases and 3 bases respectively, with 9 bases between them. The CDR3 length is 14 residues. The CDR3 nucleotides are TGTGCCAGCAGCTTAGGGACCTTTGGAAACACCATATATTTT. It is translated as CASSLGTFGNTIYF.

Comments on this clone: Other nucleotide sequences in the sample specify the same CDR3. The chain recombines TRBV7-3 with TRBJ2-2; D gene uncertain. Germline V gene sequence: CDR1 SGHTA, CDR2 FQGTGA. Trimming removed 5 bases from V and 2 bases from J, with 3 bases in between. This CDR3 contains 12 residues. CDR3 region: CASSLNTGELFF. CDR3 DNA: TGTGCCAGCAGCCTTAACACCGGGGAGCTGTTTTTT.

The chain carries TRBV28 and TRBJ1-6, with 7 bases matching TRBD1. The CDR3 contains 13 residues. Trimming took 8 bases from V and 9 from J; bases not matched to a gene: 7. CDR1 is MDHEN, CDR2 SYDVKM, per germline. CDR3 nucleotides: TGTGCCAGCGGACAGGCTTTCCGTTCACCCCTCCACTTT. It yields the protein CASGQAFRSPLHF.

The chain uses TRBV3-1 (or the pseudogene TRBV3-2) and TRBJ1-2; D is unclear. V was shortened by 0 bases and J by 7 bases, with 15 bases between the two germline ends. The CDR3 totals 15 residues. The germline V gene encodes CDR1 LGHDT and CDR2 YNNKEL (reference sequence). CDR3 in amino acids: CASSQDGGRSGGYTF. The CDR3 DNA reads TGTGCCAGCAGCCAAGATGGAGGGCGAAGCGGTGGCTACACCTTC.

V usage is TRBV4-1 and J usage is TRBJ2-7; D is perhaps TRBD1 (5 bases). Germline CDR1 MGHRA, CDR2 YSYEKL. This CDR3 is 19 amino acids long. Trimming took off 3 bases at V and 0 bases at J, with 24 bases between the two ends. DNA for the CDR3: TGCGCCAGCAGCCAGCCTCAGGCGCATAGGACACCGAGCTCCTACGAGCAGTACGTC. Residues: CASSQPQAHRTPSSYEQYV.

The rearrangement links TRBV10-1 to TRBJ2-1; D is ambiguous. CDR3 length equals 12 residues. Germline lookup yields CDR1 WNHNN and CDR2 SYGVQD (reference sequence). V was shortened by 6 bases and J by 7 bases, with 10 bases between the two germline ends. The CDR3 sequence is CASRGLGNEQFF. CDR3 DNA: TGCGCCAGCAGGGGCTTGGGAAATGAGCAGTTCTTC.

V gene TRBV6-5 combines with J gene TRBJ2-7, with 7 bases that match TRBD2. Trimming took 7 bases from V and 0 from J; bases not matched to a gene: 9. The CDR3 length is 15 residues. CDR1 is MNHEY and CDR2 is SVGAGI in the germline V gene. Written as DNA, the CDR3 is TGTGCCAGCAACCCCTCTAGCGGCATCTCCTACGAGCAGTACTTC. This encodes CASNPSSGISYEQYF.

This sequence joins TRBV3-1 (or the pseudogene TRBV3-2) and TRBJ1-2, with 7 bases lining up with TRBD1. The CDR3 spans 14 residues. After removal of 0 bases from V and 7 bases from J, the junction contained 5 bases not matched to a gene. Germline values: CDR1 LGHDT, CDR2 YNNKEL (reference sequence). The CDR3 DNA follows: TGTGCCAGCAGCCAAGACAGGGGGATCGGTGGCTACACCTTC. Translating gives CASSQDRGIGGYTF.

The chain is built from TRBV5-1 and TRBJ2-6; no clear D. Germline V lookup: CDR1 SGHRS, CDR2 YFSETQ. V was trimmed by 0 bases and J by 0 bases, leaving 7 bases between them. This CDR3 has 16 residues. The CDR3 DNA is TGCGCCAGCAGCTTGGCGCTGGGCTCTGGGGCCAACGTCCTGACTTTC. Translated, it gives CASSLALGSGANVLTF.

CDR3 amino acids: CASSLDAMPIYGYTF. CDR3 in DNA: TGCGCCAGCAGCTTGGATGCCATGCCAATCTATGGCTACACCTTC. The V gene is TRBV5-1, the J gene TRBJ1-2; unclear D gene. Trimming cost V 0 bases and J 4 bases, with 13 bases left between them. From germline, CDR1 is SGHRS and CDR2 YFSETQ. The CDR3 contains 15 residues. Full variable domain (missing parts from reference TRBV5-1 and TRBJ1-2): KAGVTQTPRYLIKTRGQQVTLSCSPISGHRSVSWYQQTPGQGLQFLFEYFSETQRNKGNFPGRFSGRQFSNSRSEMNVSTLELGDSALYLCASSLDAMPIYGYTFGSGTRLTVV.

The CDR3 nucleotides read TGTGCCAGCAGCTTGTCTCGGGGAACTGGGTCCTACGAGCAGTACTTC. It translates to CASSLSRGTGSYEQYF. This chain uses TRBV5-4 with TRBJ2-7, with D possibly being TRBD2 (5 bases). The germline V gene encodes CDR1 SGHNT and CDR2 YYREEE (reference sequence). CDR3 length: 16 residues. The V and J ends lost 1 base and 1 base respectively, with 15 bases between them.

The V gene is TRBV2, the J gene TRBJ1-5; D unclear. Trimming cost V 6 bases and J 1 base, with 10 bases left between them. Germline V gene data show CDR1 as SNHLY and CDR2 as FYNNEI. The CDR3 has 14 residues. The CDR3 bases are TGTGCCAGCAGATTTTGGAACAGCAATCAGCCCCAGCATTTT. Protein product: CASRFWNSNQPQHF.

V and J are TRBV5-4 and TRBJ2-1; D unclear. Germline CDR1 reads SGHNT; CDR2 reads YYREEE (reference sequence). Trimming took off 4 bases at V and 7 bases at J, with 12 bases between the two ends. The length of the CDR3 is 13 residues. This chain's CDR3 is CASSDGFENEQFF. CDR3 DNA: TGTGCCAGCAGCGACGGATTTGAGAATGAGCAGTTCTTC.